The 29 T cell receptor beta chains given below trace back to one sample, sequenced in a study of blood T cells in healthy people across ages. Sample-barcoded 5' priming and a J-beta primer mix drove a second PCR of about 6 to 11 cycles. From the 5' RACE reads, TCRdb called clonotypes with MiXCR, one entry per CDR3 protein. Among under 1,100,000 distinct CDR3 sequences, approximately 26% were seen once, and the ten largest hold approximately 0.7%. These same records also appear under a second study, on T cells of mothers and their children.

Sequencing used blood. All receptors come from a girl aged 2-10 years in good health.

The CDR3 region has the DNA TGTGCCAGCAGCCCGGTCCTCGGGGGCACTGAAGCTTTCTTT. It codes for CASSPVLGGTEAFF. This sequence joins TRBV11-3 and TRBJ1-1, with D maybe TRBD1 (5 bases). V shed 5 bases and J shed 4 bases, with 14 bases lying between them. CDR3 size: 14 residues. Germline CDR1 and CDR2: SGHNT and YENEEA. The full variable domain, with the rest looked up from reference TRBV11-3 and TRBJ1-1, is EAGVVQSPRYKIIEKKQPVAFWCNPISGHNTLYWYLQNLGQGPELLIRYENEEAVDDSQLPKDRFSAERLKGVDSTLKIQPAELGDSAVYLCASSPVLGGTEAFFGQGTRLTVV.

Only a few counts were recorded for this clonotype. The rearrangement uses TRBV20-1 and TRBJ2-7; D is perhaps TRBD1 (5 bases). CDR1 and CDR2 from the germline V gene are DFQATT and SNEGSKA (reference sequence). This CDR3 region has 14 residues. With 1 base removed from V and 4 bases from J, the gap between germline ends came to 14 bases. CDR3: CSARGQGVMYEQYF. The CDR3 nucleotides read TGCAGTGCTAGAGGGCAGGGTGTAATGTACGAGCAGTACTTC.

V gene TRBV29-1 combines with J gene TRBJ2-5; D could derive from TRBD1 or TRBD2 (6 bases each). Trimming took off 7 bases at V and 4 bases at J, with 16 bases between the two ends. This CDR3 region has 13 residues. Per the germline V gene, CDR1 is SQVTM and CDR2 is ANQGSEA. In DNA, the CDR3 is TGCAGCGCAACGGAGGGGGGTTTAGAGACCCAGTACTTC. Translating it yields CSATEGGLETQYF.

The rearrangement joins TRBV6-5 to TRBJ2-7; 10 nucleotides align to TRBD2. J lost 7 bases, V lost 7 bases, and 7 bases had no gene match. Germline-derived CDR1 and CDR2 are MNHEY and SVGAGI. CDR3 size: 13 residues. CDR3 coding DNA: TGTGCCAGCACCCTAGCGGGAGTTGGGGAGCAGTACTTC. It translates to CASTLAGVGEQYF.

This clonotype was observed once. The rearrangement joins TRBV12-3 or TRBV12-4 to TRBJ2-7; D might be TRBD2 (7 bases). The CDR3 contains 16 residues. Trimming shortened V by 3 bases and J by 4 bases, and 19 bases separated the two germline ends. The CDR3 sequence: CASSFLLEGGGYEQYF. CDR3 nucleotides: TGTGCCAGCAGTTTTCTACTTGAAGGGGGGGGATACGAGCAGTACTTC.

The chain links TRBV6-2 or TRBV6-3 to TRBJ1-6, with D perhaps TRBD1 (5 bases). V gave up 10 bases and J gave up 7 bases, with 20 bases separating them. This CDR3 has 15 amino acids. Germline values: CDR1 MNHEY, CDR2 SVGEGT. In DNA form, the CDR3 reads TGTGCCACCAGCCGCGGGGAGACAGCAAATTCACCCCTCCACTTT. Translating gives CATSRGETANSPLHF.

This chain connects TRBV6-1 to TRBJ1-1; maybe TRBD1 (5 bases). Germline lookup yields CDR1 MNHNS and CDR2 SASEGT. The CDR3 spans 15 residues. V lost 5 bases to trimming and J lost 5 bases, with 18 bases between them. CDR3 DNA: TGTGCCAGCAGTAGGACACCAGGAAGTGTAACTGAAGCTTTCTTT. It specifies CASSRTPGSVTEAFF.

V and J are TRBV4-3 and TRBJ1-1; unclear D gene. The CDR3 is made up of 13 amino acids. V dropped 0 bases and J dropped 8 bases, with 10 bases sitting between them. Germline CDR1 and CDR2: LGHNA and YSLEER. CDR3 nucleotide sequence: TGCGCCAGCAGCCAAGATTCGGGAGGAGAAGCTTTCTTT. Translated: CASSQDSGGEAFF.

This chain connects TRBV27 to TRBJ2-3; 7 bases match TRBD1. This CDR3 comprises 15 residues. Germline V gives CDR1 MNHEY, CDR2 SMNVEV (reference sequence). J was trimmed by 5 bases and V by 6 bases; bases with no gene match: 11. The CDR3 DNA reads TGTGCCAGCAGCTTCACACAGGGGTGGGGAGATACGCAGTATTTT. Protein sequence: CASSFTQGWGDTQYF.

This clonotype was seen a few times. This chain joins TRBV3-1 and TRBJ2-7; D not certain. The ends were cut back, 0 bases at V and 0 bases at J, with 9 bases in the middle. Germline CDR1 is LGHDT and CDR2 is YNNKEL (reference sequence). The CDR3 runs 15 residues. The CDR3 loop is CASSQDFTSSYEQYF. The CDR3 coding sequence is TGTGCCAGCAGCCAAGATTTTACGAGCTCCTACGAGCAGTACTTC.

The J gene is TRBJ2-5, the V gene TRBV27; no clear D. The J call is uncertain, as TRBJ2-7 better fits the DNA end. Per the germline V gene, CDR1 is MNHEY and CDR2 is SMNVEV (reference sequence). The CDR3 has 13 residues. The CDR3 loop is CASSSRPVTEQYF. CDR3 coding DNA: TGTGCCAGCAGTTCCAGACCTGTCACCGAGCAGTACTTC.

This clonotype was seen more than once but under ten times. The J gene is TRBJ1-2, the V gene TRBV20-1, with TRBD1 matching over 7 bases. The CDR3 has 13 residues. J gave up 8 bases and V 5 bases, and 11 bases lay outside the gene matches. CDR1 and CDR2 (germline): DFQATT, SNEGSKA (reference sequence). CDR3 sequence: CSAEDRSGGGYTF. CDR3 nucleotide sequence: TGCAGTGCTGAGGACAGGTCGGGGGGCGGCTACACCTTC.

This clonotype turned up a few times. The CDR3 region has the DNA TGTGCCAGCAGCCGGACTAGCGGGAGGGCCGAGCAGTACTTC. Protein: CASSRTSGRAEQYF. The chain couples TRBV27 to TRBJ2-7; 15 bases map to TRBD2. The CDR3 has 14 residues. The junction had 3 bases not matched to a gene; V was cut back by 6 bases and J by 6 bases. Germline V gene lookup returns CDR1 MNHEY and CDR2 SMNVEV (reference sequence).

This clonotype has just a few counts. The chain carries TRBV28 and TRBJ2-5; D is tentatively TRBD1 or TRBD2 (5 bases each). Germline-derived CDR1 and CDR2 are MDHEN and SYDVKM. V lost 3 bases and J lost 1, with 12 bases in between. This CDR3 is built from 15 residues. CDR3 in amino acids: CASSLPGAPQETQYF. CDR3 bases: TGTGCCAGCAGTTTGCCCGGGGCCCCCCAAGAGACCCAGTACTTC.

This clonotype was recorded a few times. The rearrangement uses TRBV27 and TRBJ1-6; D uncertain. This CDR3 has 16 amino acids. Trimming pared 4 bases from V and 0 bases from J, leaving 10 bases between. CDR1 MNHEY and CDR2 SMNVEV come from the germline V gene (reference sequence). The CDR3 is CASSYSRSSYNSPLHF. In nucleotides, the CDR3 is TGTGCCAGCAGTTATTCCCGGAGCTCCTATAATTCACCCCTCCACTTT.

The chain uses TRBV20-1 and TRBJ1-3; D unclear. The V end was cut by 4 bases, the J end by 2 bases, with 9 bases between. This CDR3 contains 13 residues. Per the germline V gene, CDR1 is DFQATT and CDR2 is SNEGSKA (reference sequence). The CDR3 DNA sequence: TGCAGTGCTATTAGCCCGCCTGGAAACACCATATATTTT. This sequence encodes CSAISPPGNTIYF.

The CDR3 bases are TGTGCCAGCAGCGTAGTAGTCAGGACAGGTCTTTACAATGAGCAGTTCTTC. This gives the protein CASSVVVRTGLYNEQFF. The chain combines TRBV9 with TRBJ2-1; 7 bases are a match to TRBD1. Per the germline V gene, CDR1 is SGDLS and CDR2 is YYNGEE. The CDR3 runs 17 residues. Trimming took 0 bases from V and 4 from J; bases not matched to a gene: 10. The whole variable domain, remainder taken from reference TRBV9 and TRBJ2-1, is DSGVTQTPKHLITATGQRVTLRCSPRSGDLSVYWYQQSLDQGLQFLIQYYNGEERAKGNILERFSAQQFPDLHSELNLSSLELGDSALYFCASSVVVRTGLYNEQFFGPGTRLTVL.

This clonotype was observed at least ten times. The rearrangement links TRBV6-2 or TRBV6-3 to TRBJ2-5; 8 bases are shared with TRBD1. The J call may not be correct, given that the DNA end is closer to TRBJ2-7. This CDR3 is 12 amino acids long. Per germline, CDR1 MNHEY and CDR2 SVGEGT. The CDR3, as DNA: TGTGCCAGCGGACAGGGAGGCTACGAGCAGTACTTC. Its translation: CASGQGGYEQYF.

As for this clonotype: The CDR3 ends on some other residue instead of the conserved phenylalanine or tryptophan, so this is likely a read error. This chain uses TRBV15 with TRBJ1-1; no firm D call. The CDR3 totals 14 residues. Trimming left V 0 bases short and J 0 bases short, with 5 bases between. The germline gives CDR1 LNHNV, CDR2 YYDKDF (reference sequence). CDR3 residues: CATSRDRMNTEAFY. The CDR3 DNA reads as TGTGCCACCAGCAGAGATCGAATGAACACTGAAGCTTTCTAT.

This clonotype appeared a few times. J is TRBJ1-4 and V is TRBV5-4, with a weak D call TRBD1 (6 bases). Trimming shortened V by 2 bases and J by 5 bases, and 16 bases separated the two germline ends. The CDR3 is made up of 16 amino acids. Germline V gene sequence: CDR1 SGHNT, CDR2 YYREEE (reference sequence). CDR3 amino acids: CASSFRGTTANEKLFF. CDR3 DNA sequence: TGTGCCAGCAGCTTCCGGGGGACAACCGCGAATGAAAAACTGTTTTTT.

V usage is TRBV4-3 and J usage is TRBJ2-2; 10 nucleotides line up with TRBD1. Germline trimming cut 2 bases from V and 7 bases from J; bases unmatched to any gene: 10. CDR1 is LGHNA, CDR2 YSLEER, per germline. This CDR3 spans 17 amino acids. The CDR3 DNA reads TGCGCCAGCAGCCAACCGGGGGACAGGGGTTTTGTCGGGGAGCTGTTTTTT. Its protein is CASSQPGDRGFVGELFF.

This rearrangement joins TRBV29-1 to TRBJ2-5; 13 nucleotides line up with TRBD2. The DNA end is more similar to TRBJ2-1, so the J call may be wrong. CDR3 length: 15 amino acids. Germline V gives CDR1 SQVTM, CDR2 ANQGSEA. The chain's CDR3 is CSYLEGLAGPHEQFF. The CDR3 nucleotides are TGCAGTTATCTAGAGGGACTAGCGGGACCCCATGAGCAGTTCTTC.

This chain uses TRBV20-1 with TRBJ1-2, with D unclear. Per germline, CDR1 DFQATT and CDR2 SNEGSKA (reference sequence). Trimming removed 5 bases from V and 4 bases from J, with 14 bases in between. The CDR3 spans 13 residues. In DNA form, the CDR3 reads TGCAGTGCTGGTCAAGGGCTCCGCTATGGCTACACCTTC. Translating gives CSAGQGLRYGYTF.

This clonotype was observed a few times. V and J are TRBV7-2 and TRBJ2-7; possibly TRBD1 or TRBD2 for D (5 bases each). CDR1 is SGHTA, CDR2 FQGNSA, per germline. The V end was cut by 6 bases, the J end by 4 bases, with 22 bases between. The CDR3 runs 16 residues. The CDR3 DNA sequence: TGTGCCAGCAGGCAATCTACCGGGACGGAATTATACGAGCAGTACTTC. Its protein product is CASRQSTGTELYEQYF.

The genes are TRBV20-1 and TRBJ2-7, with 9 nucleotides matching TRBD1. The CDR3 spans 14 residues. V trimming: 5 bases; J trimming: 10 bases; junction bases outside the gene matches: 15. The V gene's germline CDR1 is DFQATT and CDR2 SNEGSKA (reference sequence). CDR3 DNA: TGCAGTGCTCGGGAGACAGGGGGGGGAGAGGTCCAGTACTTC. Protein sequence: CSARETGGGEVQYF.

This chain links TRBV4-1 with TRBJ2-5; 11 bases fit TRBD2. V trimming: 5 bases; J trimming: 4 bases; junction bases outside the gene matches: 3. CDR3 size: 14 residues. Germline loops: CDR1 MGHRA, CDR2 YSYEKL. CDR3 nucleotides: TGCGCCAGCAGCGATGGGACTAGCGGAGAGACCCAGTACTTC. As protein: CASSDGTSGETQYF.

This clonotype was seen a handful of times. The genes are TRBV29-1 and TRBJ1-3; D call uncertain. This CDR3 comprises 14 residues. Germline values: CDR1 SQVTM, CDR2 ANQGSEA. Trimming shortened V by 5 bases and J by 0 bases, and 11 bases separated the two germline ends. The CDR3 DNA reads TGCAGCGTTACAAGACGGCTCTCTGGAAACACCATATATTTT. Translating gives CSVTRRLSGNTIYF.

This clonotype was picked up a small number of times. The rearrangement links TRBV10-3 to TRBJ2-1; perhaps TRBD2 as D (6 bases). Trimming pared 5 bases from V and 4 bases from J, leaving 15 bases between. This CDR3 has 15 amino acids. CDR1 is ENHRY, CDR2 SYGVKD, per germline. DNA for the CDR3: TGTGCCATCAGTCCCGGGGGAGGAAGTTACAATGAGCAGTTCTTC. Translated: CAISPGGGSYNEQFF.

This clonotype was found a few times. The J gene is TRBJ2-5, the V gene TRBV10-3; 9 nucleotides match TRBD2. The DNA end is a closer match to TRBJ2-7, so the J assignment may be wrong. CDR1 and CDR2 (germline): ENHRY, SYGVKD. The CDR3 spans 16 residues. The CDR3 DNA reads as TGTGCCATCAGTGATGGACTAGCGAGAGGGTCCTACGAGCAGTACTTC. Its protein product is CAISDGLARGSYEQYF.